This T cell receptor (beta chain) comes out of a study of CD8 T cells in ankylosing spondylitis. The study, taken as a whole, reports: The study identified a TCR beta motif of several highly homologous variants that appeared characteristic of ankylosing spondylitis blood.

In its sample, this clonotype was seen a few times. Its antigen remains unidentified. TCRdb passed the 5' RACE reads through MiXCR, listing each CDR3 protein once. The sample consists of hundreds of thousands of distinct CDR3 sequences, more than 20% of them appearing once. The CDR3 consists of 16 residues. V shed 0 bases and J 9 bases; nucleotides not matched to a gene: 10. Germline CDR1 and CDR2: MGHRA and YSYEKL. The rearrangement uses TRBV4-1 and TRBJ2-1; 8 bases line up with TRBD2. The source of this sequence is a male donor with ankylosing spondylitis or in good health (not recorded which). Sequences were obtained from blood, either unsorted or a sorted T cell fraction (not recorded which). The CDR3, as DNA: TGCGCCAGCAGCCAAGATTCAGCGGGGGCTTTCGTTGAGCAGTTCTTC. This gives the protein CASSQDSAGAFVEQFF.